Listed here are 10 T cell receptor beta chains from one sample, sequenced in a study of shared clonotypes between healthy human individuals. TCRdb's copy holds only in-frame clones and misses some; the assay was immunoSEQ multiplex PCR. The repertoire holds around 550,000 clones, with 90% to 97% as singletons. Specimen: naive CD4+ T cells sorted from blood. Sample subset: CD45RA+ positively selected. These receptors came from a woman aged 25-40 years in good health.

This rearrangement joins TRBV4-1 to TRBJ1-4; a weak D match, TRBD1 (5 bases). This CDR3 is built from 16 residues. Germline lookup yields CDR1 MGHRA and CDR2 YSYEKL. V dropped 4 bases and J dropped 7 bases, with 19 bases sitting between them. CDR3 DNA: TGCGCCAGCAGCCCCCTGGGCCGGGGACTCAGTGAAAAACTGTTTTTT. This gives the protein CASSPLGRGLSEKLFF.

The chain recombines TRBV28 with TRBJ2-7; a possible D gene is TRBD1 (5 bases). This CDR3 contains 13 residues. Trimming stripped 11 bases from V and 6 bases from J, with 20 bases between. Germline assignment: CDR1 MDHEN and CDR2 SYDVKM. CDR3 nucleotide sequence: TGTGCCGGCTCACAGGCTAGGGGTCTCGAGCAGTACTTC. Amino acids: CAGSQARGLEQYF.

The sample holds one count of this clone. The chain links TRBV18 to TRBJ1-3; 7 nucleotides align to TRBD1. This CDR3 contains 15 residues. CDR1 and CDR2 from the germline V gene are KGHSH and LQKENI. V shed 2 bases and J 4 bases; nucleotides not matched to a gene: 5. In DNA form, the CDR3 reads TGTGCCAGCTCACCAGCGGACAGGCGCGGAAACACCATATATTTT. It yields the protein CASSPADRRGNTIYF.

This rearrangement joins TRBV10-3 to TRBJ2-7; 11 bases agree with TRBD2. After removal of 7 bases from V and 3 bases from J, the junction contained 5 bases not matched to a gene. The CDR3 runs 14 residues. Germline CDR1 and CDR2: ENHRY and SYGVKD. CDR3 protein: CAIKTSGSVYEQYF. The CDR3, as DNA: TGTGCCATCAAAACTAGCGGGAGTGTCTACGAGCAGTACTTC.

This clone was seen a single time. The chain is built from TRBV7-8 and TRBJ2-5; 12 bases are shared with TRBD2. CDR1 SGHVS and CDR2 FQNEAQ come from the germline V gene. The CDR3 has 17 amino acids. Trimming removed 0 bases from V and 4 bases from J; junction bases left unmatched: 6. CDR3 amino acids: CASSLATTSGSRETQYF. As DNA, the CDR3 is TGTGCCAGCAGCTTAGCAACGACTAGCGGGAGTCGAGAGACCCAGTACTTC.

V gene TRBV19 combines with J gene TRBJ1-2; 7 bases fit TRBD1. J was trimmed by 7 bases and V by 3 bases; bases with no gene match: 17. The CDR3 spans 17 residues. Germline V gives CDR1 LNHDA, CDR2 SQIVND (reference sequence). The DNA of the CDR3 is TGTGCCAGTAGTATCCCCAGGGGGGGGAGAAGACCACCTGGCTACACCTTC. Amino acid sequence: CASSIPRGGRRPPGYTF.

The gene calls are TRBV5-1 and TRBJ2-1, with 13 bases matching TRBD2. The CDR3 sequence is 19 residues long. CDR1 SGHRS and CDR2 YFSETQ come from the germline V gene. V shed 3 bases and J 0 bases; nucleotides not matched to a gene: 9. In DNA form, the CDR3 reads TGCGCCAGCAGCTCAGAGATGACTAGCGGGGGGAGCTCCTACAATGAGCAGTTCTTC. Translation gives CASSSEMTSGGSSYNEQFF.

V and J are TRBV27 and TRBJ1-1, with D perhaps matching TRBD1 (6 bases). This CDR3 region has 14 residues. V gave up 6 bases and J gave up 4 bases, with 15 bases separating them. Germline V gene data show CDR1 as MNHEY and CDR2 as SMNVEV (reference sequence). The CDR3 DNA follows: TGTGCCAGCAGCAGACACACAGGGTCCACTGAAGCTTTCTTT. It yields the protein CASSRHTGSTEAFF.

The table lists this clone with a count of one. The J gene is TRBJ1-4, the V gene TRBV28; D call uncertain. The CDR3 has 14 amino acids. The V end was cut by 6 bases, the J end by 5 bases, with 13 bases between. The germline V gene has CDR1 MDHEN and CDR2 SYDVKM. CDR3 nucleotides: TGTGCCAGCAGCCTCCGAGGGAAAAATGAAAAACTGTTTTTT. Its protein product is CASSLRGKNEKLFF.

The V gene is TRBV18, the J gene TRBJ2-4; 10 bases align to TRBD2. Germline V gives CDR1 KGHSH, CDR2 LQKENI. This CDR3 has 15 amino acids. Germline trimming cut 4 bases from V and 6 bases from J; bases unmatched to any gene: 6. The CDR3 loop is CASSLGASGRNIQYF. Written as DNA, the CDR3 is TGTGCCAGCTCACTGGGGGCTAGCGGGAGAAACATTCAGTACTTC.